This T cell receptor (beta chain) originates from a study of blood T cell repertoires in COVID-19 (TCRdb year 2020). Broadly, across the study: The collaborator samples originated in the United States, Italy and Spain and spanned the acute and convalescent phases of COVID-19. Samples came from the ongoing ImmuneRACE study (first 160 participants) plus 1,254 subjects from 6 global collaborators. The material from the prospective study consisted of cDNA or gDNA derived from T cells, B-cell-depleted T cells, or PBMCs. Subjects who had been exposed to COVID-19, were actively infected with it, or had recovered from it provided the deeply sampled blood TCRbeta repertoires that made up the dataset. The repertoires were made available in a free public database intended to serve as a resource for research on the immune response to SARS-CoV-2. A de-identified subject ID, COVID-19 status, age in years and sex were almost always included in the sample metadata. Where available, HLA class I and class II types were obtained from metadata supplied by the sample provider rather than from assay-based typing. General study outcomes and caveats: The amount of clinical and demographic metadata varied by source and participant and was provided uncurated.

The CDR3, cysteine through phenylalanine, is 15 amino acids long. The only DNA kept is the CDR3, 45 bases in frame from the first base. At the junction V is shortened by 6 bases and J by 4 bases, with 18 bases in between. The germline V gene provides CDR1 MNHEY and CDR2 SVGAGI. Concerning this clone: Its antigen is still unknown. Base-call qualities are not available, and no considerably larger clone is one nucleotide away.

TCRbeta CDR3 regions were amplified from genomic DNA by means of the immunoSEQ Assay, a bias-controlled multiplex PCR. As for the authors' bioinformatics: Within the assay, amplification of reference gene primers was used to estimate how many nucleated cells each sample contained. To quantify the absolute abundance of each unique TCRbeta CDR3 rearrangement, sequence reads were collapsed and filtered. For each sample, productive Simpson clonality was calculated as the square root of Simpson's diversity index over productive rearrangements. What TCRdb holds here is the immuneACCESS table cut down to in-frame rearrangements. Part of the clones is not present; checked against another copy, under half of the missing clones reflect an unresolved V gene, and the others are unexplained. From that table come the V and J calls and clone size; the DNA was used to work out D and trimming. Across this sample there are 300,000 or so clones, with roughly nine tenths seen only once. The ten largest clonotypes hold around 5.9% of the sample.

Enrolling through a virtual design, the prospective study's participants ranged in age from about 18 to 100 years and lived across about two dozen United States geographic areas. Cohort assignment in the prospective study relied on participant-reported clinical history from a screening survey and a study questionnaire. For ImmuneRACE Cohort 3, a participant was defined as recovered based on two consecutive negative NP/OP PCR tests, clearance by a healthcare professional, or resolution of symptoms. Each participant in the prospective study had whole blood, serum and a nasopharyngeal or oropharyngeal swab collected by mobile phlebotomists. Additional blood draws and questionnaires over a 2-month period could optionally be provided by prospective study participants. Prospective study blood samples were shipped either frozen or at room temperature before DNA extraction.

Sequences were obtained from PBMCs or T cells enriched from blood (not recorded which). The chain was built from TRBV6-5 and TRBJ1-1; TRBD1 is a possible D gene, resting on 5 matching bases. The TCR was taken from a woman in her 30s who had recovered from COVID-19. The sequenced DNA: TGTGCCAGCAGCCTCCGGGAGGGGAGGAGCACTGAAGCTTTCTTT. Its protein product is CASSLREGRSTEAFF.